This is a list of T cell receptor beta chains from one sample in a study of T-cell reconstitution after alpha-beta-depleted transplantation in children. TCRdb independently ran MiXCR on the PCR reads; one entry per CDR3 protein. The sample holds approximately 1,000,000 distinct CDR3 sequences, 25% to 35% seen once. The sequenced sample was PBMCs, mostly from graft donor cells, obtained 360 days after TCRalphabeta/CD19-depleted stem cell transplant. The receptors shown here come from a boy under two years old who had a stem cell transplant for SCID, so the T cells may come from the graft donor. Both conserved end residues are part of each CDR3. A D gene is named only where the DNA matches it firmly. Clone size is given for some rows only: seen once, a few or many times, or a class if the clone is expanded.

>TRBJ2-1|.|TRBV12-3/TRBV12-4|.
TGTGCCAGCAGTTTAGAGACCGGGTACAATGAGCAGTTCTTC
CASSLETGYNEQFF
>TRBJ2-5|few|TRBV4-3|.
TGCGCCAGCAGCCAAGTCGTAAAGGGACCCCAAGAGACCCAGTACTTC
CASSQVVKGPQETQYF
>TRBJ1-5|few|TRBV12-3/TRBV12-4|.
TGTGCCAGCAGTTTCCAGGAGTATCAGCCCCAGCATTTT
CASSFQEYQPQHF
>TRBJ1-5|.|TRBV20-1|.
TGCAGTGTGAGAGGGGACCATCAGCCCCAGCATTTT
CSVRGDHQPQHF
>TRBJ1-1|few|TRBV4-1|.
TGCGCCAGCAGCCAAGACCCTCAGGCAGGGTTGACTGAAGCTTTCTTT
CASSQDPQAGLTEAFF
>TRBJ1-2|.|TRBV9|.
TGTGCCAGCAGCGTAGATTGGACAGCTTTATATGGCTACACCTTC
CASSVDWTALYGYTF
>TRBJ2-2|few|TRBV19|.
TGTGCCAGTAGTATCTTGGGACGGTACTCTACGAACACCGGGGAGCTGTTTTTT
CASSILGRYSTNTGELFF
>TRBJ1-1|.|TRBV20-1|.
TGCAGTGCTGAGAGGGTGGGGACTGAAGCTTTCTTT
CSAERVGTEAFF
>TRBJ1-2|.|TRBV29-1|.
TGCAGCGTTGGTCCCGGACGTTACACCTTC
CSVGPGRYTF
>TRBJ2-3|.|TRBV9|.
TGTGCCAGCAGCGTAGGAGTTCGCGGGGCGAGCACAGATACGCAGTATTTT
CASSVGVRGASTDTQYF
>TRBJ1-4|.|TRBV24-1|.
TGTGCCACCAGTGATTTTGGCAGTATGAATGAAAAACTGTTTTTT
CATSDFGSMNEKLFF
>TRBJ2-3|few|TRBV7-9|.
TGTGCCAGCAGCTTAGGTACTGGGAAACTAGATACGCAGTATTTT
CASSLGTGKLDTQYF
>TRBJ2-3|.|TRBV12-3/TRBV12-4|.
TGTGCCAGCAGTTCCCTGGGCCTCCCCGTCCGCACAGATACGCAGTATTTT
CASSSLGLPVRTDTQYF
>TRBJ1-4|few|TRBV10-3|.
TGTGCCATCAGTCCCCGAGTTGCAACTAATGAAAAACTGTTTTTT
CAISPRVATNEKLFF
>TRBJ1-6|.|TRBV20-1|.
TGCAGTGCTAGGGCGGTGGGAGGGGTTAATTCACCCCTCCACTTT
CSARAVGGVNSPLHF
>TRBJ2-1|.|TRBV29-1|.
TGCAGCGGACACATGGGCTACAATGAGCAGTTCTTC
CSGHMGYNEQFF
>TRBJ2-1|once|TRBV11-1|TRBD2
TGTGCCAGCAGCTTACTAGTGCTAGCGGGGGCCGCGGCCTACAATGAGCAGTTCTTC
CASSLLVLAGAAAYNEQFF
>TRBJ1-1|.|TRBV5-1|.
TGCGCCAGCAGCCCGCAAGGACCCTCGGTCCCAGCTTTCTTT
CASSPQGPSVPAFF
>TRBJ2-3|once|TRBV7-2|TRBD2
TGTGCCAGCAGCTTAGGGGCAGTGGGGGGGTATACGCAGTATTTT
CASSLGAVGGYTQYF
>TRBJ1-2|many|TRBV7-9|.
TGTGCCAGCAGCTTTGCACGTAACTATGGCTACACCTTC
CASSFARNYGYTF
>TRBJ2-4|few|TRBV5-1|.
TGCGCCAGCAGCCCCCCCGGACAAAAAAACATTCAGTACTTC
CASSPPGQKNIQYF
>TRBJ2-1|.|TRBV12-3/TRBV12-4|.
TGTGCCAGCAGCCCAGTACGGGACCCCTGGTCCTACAATGAGCAGTTCTTC
CASSPVRDPWSYNEQFF
>TRBJ1-1|.|TRBV5-6|TRBD1
TGTGCCAGCAGCTTCAGGGGGCCTGGCACTGAAGCTTTCTTT
CASSFRGPGTEAFF
>TRBJ2-3|few|TRBV12-3/TRBV12-4|TRBD2
TGTGCCAGCAGTTTTAGCGGGGGGGCGGGTTCAGATACGCAGTATTTT
CASSFSGGAGSDTQYF
>TRBJ2-3|.|TRBV5-1|TRBD2
TGCGCCAGCAGCCTTGTAGCGGGGGGCCGGACTGGGGCAGATACGCAGTATTTT
CASSLVAGGRTGADTQYF
>TRBJ1-1|many|TRBV12-3/TRBV12-4|.
TGTGCCAGCACCATTACCGGGGCCCGGAACACTGAAGCTTTCTTT
CASTITGARNTEAFF
>TRBJ2-3|.|TRBV5-1|.
TGCGCCAGCAGCTCGGGGTCCAGAGATACGCAGTATTTT
CASSSGSRDTQYF
>TRBJ2-3|.|TRBV20-1|.
TGCAGTGCCCTTCGCTCGCGAGATACGCAGTATTTT
CSALRSRDTQYF
>TRBJ2-1|few|TRBV6-1|.
TGTGCCAGCGTGAACAGTAGGTCGGGTGAGCAGTTCTTC
CASVNSRSGEQFF
>TRBJ2-7|.|TRBV29-1|.
TGCAGCGTTTGGGAAGATGGTGGGGAGCAGTACTTC
CSVWEDGGEQYF
>TRBJ2-1|.|TRBV7-3|.
TGTGCCAGCAGCCCTGCCCCGATCCCTAACAATGAGCAGTTCTTC
CASSPAPIPNNEQFF
>TRBJ2-7|.|TRBV20-1|.
TGCAGTGCTAGCTCGGCCTACGAGCAGTACTTC
CSASSAYEQYF
>TRBJ2-1|.|TRBV12-3/TRBV12-4|.
TGTGCCAGCAGTTTAGGACTTTTCAATGAGCAGTTCTTC
CASSLGLFNEQFF
>TRBJ2-2|.|TRBV12-3/TRBV12-4|TRBD1
TGTGCCAGCATTCTACGCCGGACAGGGGGCGCGGGCGGGGAGCTGTTTTTT
CASILRRTGGAGGELFF
>TRBJ2-5|.|TRBV5-1|.
TGCGCCAGCAGCCCAGAGGGGGGTCCACAAGAGACCCAGTACTTC
CASSPEGGPQETQYF
>TRBJ2-7|few|TRBV28|.
TGTGCCAGCAGCCTCCTCTCAGCCTACGAGCAGTACTTC
CASSLLSAYEQYF
>TRBJ1-5|.|TRBV19|TRBD1
TGTGCCAGTAGTAAGGGGACAGGGAGGGGAGGCAATCAGCCCCAGCATTTT
CASSKGTGRGGNQPQHF
>TRBJ1-2|.|TRBV5-4|.
TGTGCCAGCAGCTTTGGGACCTATGGCTACACCTTC
CASSFGTYGYTF
>TRBJ2-2|few|TRBV15|.
TGTGCCACCAGCAGAGATAGGGTTATGACGAACACCGGGGAGCTGTTTTTT
CATSRDRVMTNTGELFF
>TRBJ2-1|few|TRBV5-6|.
TGTGCCAGCACCACTCGGGGACTCCTCTACAATGAGCAGTTCTTC
CASTTRGLLYNEQFF
>TRBJ2-3|.|TRBV2|.
TGTGCCAGCAGGCCCGAATGGGTGAGCACAGATACGCAGTATTTT
CASRPEWVSTDTQYF
>TRBJ2-5|few|TRBV11-2|TRBD2
TGTGCCAGCAGCTTTGGGCGGGGGGGCGATGAGACCCAGTACTTC
CASSFGRGGDETQYF
>TRBJ2-2|.|TRBV5-1|TRBD1
TGCGCCAGCAGCGGGGACAGGGGATCAAGAACGAACACCGGGGAGCTGTTTTTT
CASSGDRGSRTNTGELFF
>TRBJ2-3|few|TRBV7-2|.
TGTGCCAGCAGCTTAGACTGGCGGGGACGCACAGATACGCAGTATTTT
CASSLDWRGRTDTQYF
>TRBJ2-1|.|TRBV20-1|TRBD1
TGCAGTGCTAGAGTCAGGGACAGGGGCAATGAGCAGTTCTTC
CSARVRDRGNEQFF
>TRBJ2-1|.|TRBV20-1|.
TGCAGTGCTAGTGAGACAATGTACAATGAGCAGTTCTTC
CSASETMYNEQFF
>TRBJ2-7|many|TRBV5-6|.
TGTGCCAGCAGCTTGGGGCCGACCGTCACCTACGAGCAGTACTTC
CASSLGPTVTYEQYF
>TRBJ1-2|.|TRBV3-1|.
TGTGCCAGCAGCCAGCAGGGGCGAGGTGGCTACACCTTC
CASSQQGRGGYTF
>TRBJ1-3|few|TRBV3-1|.
TGTGCCAGCAGACTACAGGGTACTGGAAACACCATATATTTT
CASRLQGTGNTIYF
>TRBJ1-5|few|TRBV12-3/TRBV12-4|TRBD1
TGTGCCAGCAGTTTACCCGCGGACAGGCTAAATCAGCCCCAGCATTTT
CASSLPADRLNQPQHF